The source of this T cell receptor (beta chain) is a study of blood T cell repertoires in COVID-19. Sequencing used immunoSEQ multiplex PCR; TCRdb keeps in-frame clones, though not all of them. The table includes over 100,000 clones, 84% detected once. This receptor was obtained from a woman in her sixties or seventies with acute or convalescent COVID-19. Sequencing was done on a sample of peripheral blood.

CDR3 coding DNA: TGTGCCAGCAGTCCTTATTCCCAAGAGACCCAGTACTTC. This translates into CASSPYSQETQYF. V and J are TRBV3-1 (or the pseudogene TRBV3-2) and TRBJ2-5; D is undetermined. The V end was cut by 6 bases, the J end by 1 base, with 9 bases between. From germline, CDR1 is LGHDT and CDR2 YNNKEL (reference sequence). This CDR3 comprises 13 residues.